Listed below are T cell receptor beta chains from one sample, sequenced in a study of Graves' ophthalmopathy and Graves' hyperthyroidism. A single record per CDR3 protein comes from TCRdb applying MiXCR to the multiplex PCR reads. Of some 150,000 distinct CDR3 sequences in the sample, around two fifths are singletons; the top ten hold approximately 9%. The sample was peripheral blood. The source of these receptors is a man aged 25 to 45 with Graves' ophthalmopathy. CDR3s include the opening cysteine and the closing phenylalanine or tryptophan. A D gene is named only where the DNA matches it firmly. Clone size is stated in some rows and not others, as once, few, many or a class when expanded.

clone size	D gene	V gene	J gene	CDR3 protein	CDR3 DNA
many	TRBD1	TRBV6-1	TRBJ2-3	CASSQNRDRVPDTQYF	TGTGCCAGCAGTCAAAACCGGGACAGGGTTCCAGATACGCAGTATTTT
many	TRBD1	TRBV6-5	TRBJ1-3	CASSPWTGIANTIYF	TGTGCCAGCAGTCCCTGGACAGGGATTGCAAACACCATATATTTT
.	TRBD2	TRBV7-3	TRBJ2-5	CASSYASGDQETQYF	TGTGCCAGCAGCTACGCTAGCGGGGATCAAGAGACCCAGTACTTC
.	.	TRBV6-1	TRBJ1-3	CASKPFSGNTIYF	TGTGCCAGCAAGCCTTTCTCTGGAAACACCATATATTTT
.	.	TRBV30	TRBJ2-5	CAWSIRVTRETQYF	TGTGCCTGGAGTATCCGGGTTACCCGAGAGACCCAGTACTTC
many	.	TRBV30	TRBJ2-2	CAWSVRSNTGELFF	TGTGCCTGGAGTGTACGGTCGAACACCGGGGAGCTGTTTTTT
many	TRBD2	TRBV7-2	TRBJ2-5	CASSLGRAGETQYF	TGTGCCAGCAGCTTAGGACGAGCGGGGGAGACCCAGTACTTC
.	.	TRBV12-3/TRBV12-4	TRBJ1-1	CASSLWVDTEAFF	TGTGCCAGCAGTTTGTGGGTTGACACTGAAGCTTTCTTT
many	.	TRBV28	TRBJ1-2	CASSGVGFGYYGYTF	TGTGCCAGCAGTGGGGTAGGGTTTGGGTACTATGGCTACACCTTC
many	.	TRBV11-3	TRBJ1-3	CASSPQVLWSTGNTIYF	TGTGCCAGCAGCCCCCAGGTGTTGTGGAGCACTGGAAACACCATATATTTT
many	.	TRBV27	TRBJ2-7	CASSLSDSYEQYF	TGTGCCAGCAGTTTATCCGACTCCTACGAGCAGTACTTC
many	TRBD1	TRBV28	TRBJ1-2	CASSYPGQGYGYTF	TGTGCCAGCAGTTACCCGGGACAGGGGTATGGCTACACCTTC
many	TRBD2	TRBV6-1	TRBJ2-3	CASSEGLAGADTQYF	TGTGCCAGCAGTGAAGGACTAGCGGGAGCCGATACGCAGTATTTT
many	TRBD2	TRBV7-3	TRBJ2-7	CASSPVAGGPSEQYF	TGTGCCAGCAGCCCGGTAGCGGGAGGGCCATCCGAGCAGTACTTC
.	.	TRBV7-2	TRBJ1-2	CASSYETILYGYTF	TGTGCCAGCAGCTACGAAACGATACTCTATGGCTACACCTTC
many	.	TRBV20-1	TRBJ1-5	CSANTGHLNQPQHF	TGCAGTGCTAATACAGGGCATCTTAATCAGCCCCAGCATTTT
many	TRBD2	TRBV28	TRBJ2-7	CASSLTSGRARSEQYF	TGTGCCAGCAGTTTAACTAGCGGGAGGGCCCGGAGCGAGCAGTACTTC
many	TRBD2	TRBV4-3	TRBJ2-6	CASSQEALAGGFFSGANVLTF	TGCGCCAGCAGCCAAGAAGCCCTAGCGGGAGGCTTCTTCTCTGGGGCCAACGTCCTGACTTTC
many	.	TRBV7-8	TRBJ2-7	CASSPSGTTSYEQYF	TGTGCCAGCAGCCCTAGTGGGACGACCTCCTACGAGCAGTACTTC
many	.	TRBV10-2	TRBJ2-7	CASSPPGLSSYEQYF	TGCGCCAGCAGCCCCCCGGGACTGTCCTCCTACGAGCAGTACTTC
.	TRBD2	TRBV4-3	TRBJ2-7	CASSQDPSGSGYEQYF	TGCGCCAGCAGCCAAGACCCTAGCGGGAGTGGATACGAGCAGTACTTC
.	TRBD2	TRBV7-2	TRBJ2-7	CASSLAVTSGEQYF	TGTGCCAGCAGCTTAGCCGTGACTAGCGGTGAGCAGTACTTC